These 30 T cell receptor beta chains came from one sample sequenced in a study of blood T cells in healthy people across ages. Primers used in a second PCR of roughly 6 to 11 cycles were a sample-barcoded 5' primer and a J-beta primer mix. TCRdb fed the 5' RACE reads into MiXCR, producing one record per CDR3 protein. The table has over 1,500,000 distinct CDR3 sequences, approximately 40% seen once. The source material was blood. The source of these receptors is a human donor in good health.

This clonotype was found a few times. The chain uses TRBV4-2 and TRBJ2-5; tentative D call: TRBD2 (7 bases). Trimming removed 4 bases at V and 1 base at J, with 22 bases between. The CDR3 consists of 18 residues. Germline CDR1 LGHNA, CDR2 YNFKEQ. The CDR3 reads CASSPLGIGGGPQETQYF. CDR3 coding DNA: TGTGCCAGCAGCCCTCTTGGCATAGGGGGGGGGCCCCAAGAGACCCAGTACTTC.

The chain links TRBV5-1 to TRBJ1-2; 11 bases line up with TRBD1. This CDR3 spans 17 amino acids. Germline CDR1 is SGHRS and CDR2 is YFSETQ. The V segment lost 0 bases and the J segment 4 bases; nucleotides outside the gene matches: 8. As DNA, the CDR3 is TGCGCCAGCAGCTTGGGCAGGGGGACAGGGGGTAGCTATGGCTACACCTTC. Translated, it gives CASSLGRGTGGSYGYTF.

Concerning this clonotype: This is likely a read error, given that the CDR3 carries no conserved phenylalanine or tryptophan at its end. This chain uses TRBV4-1 with TRBJ1-1, with no clear D. With 4 bases removed from V and 8 bases from J, the gap between germline ends came to 14 bases. This CDR3 region has 13 residues. Germline CDR1 reads MGHRA; CDR2 reads YSYEKL. The chain's CDR3 is CASSPSGSAEAFV. DNA of the CDR3: TGCGCCAGCAGCCCTTCCGGGTCCGCCGAAGCTTTCGTT.

This clonotype was counted a few times. At one boundary the junction diverges from the germline segment, which might be a read error. The rearrangement links TRBV5-5 to TRBJ1-2; D might be TRBD1 (6 bases). The CDR3 totals 17 residues. Germline lookup yields CDR1 SGHKS and CDR2 YYEKEE (reference sequence). The CDR3 sequence is CASTLRTVTLANYGYTF. CDR3 coding DNA: TGTGCCAGCACCTTGAGGACAGTTACCCTAGCTAACTATGGCTACACCTTC. The entire variable domain, with the rest obtained from reference TRBV5-5 and TRBJ1-2, is as follows: DAGVTQSPTHLIKTRGQQVTLRCSPISGHKSVSWYQQVLGQGPQFIFQYYEKEERGRGNFPDRFSARQFPNYSSELNVNALLLGDSALYLCASTLRTVTLANYGYTFGSGTRLTVV.

J is TRBJ2-3 and V is TRBV29-1; no firm D call. The V end was cut by 7 bases, the J end by 2 bases, with 13 bases between. The CDR3 covers 13 residues. Germline V gene sequence: CDR1 SQVTM, CDR2 ANQGSEA. In DNA, the CDR3 is TGCAGCGCCTCGACTCTCACCACAGATACGCAGTATTTT. Translated: CSASTLTTDTQYF.

The chain links TRBV4-1 to TRBJ1-2; D remains unclear. This CDR3 is built from 14 residues. Trimming removed 5 bases from V and 1 base from J, with 11 bases in between. The germline gives CDR1 MGHRA, CDR2 YSYEKL. The CDR3 bases are TGCGCCAGCAGCAACGGGCCAATTAACTATGGCTACACCTTC. This encodes CASSNGPINYGYTF.

The chain uses TRBV11-2 and TRBJ2-1, with D uncertain. V lost 0 bases to trimming and J lost 15 bases, with 9 bases between them. CDR3 length equals 11 residues. Germline V gene lookup returns CDR1 SGHAT and CDR2 FQNNGV. This chain's CDR3 is CASSLEGYTFF. Written as DNA, the CDR3 is TGTGCCAGCAGCTTAGAAGGATATACGTTCTTC.

This clonotype showed up just once. The junction departs from the called germline gene at one end, perhaps through a read error. The chain is built from TRBV12-3 or TRBV12-4 and TRBJ1-1; the D is unclear. The CDR3 contains 14 residues. As DNA, the CDR3 is TGTGCCGGCAGTCCTCTATCCGTGGGCACTGAAGCTTTCTTT. Amino acid sequence: CAGSPLSVGTEAFF.

This rearrangement joins TRBV4-3 to TRBJ1-2; TRBD1 agrees at 8 bases. V was clipped by 4 bases and J by 0 bases; unmatched bases: 13. This CDR3 comprises 18 residues. The germline V gene has CDR1 LGHNA and CDR2 YSLEER. The CDR3 protein is CASSRSLGQVRSNYGYTF. CDR3 DNA: TGCGCCAGCAGCCGCTCCTTGGGACAGGTCCGGTCTAACTATGGCTACACCTTC.

The CDR3 DNA sequence: TGTGCCAGCAGTTTATCGGTACCTCACTATGGCTACACCTTC. Its translation: CASSLSVPHYGYTF. This chain links TRBV12-3 or TRBV12-4 with TRBJ1-2; no firm D call. Trimming took off 2 bases at V and 3 bases at J, with 10 bases between the two ends. This CDR3 contains 14 residues.

Only a few counts were recorded for this clonotype. The gene calls are TRBV6-1 and TRBJ2-1; 7 bases line up with TRBD2. This CDR3 spans 14 amino acids. Germline assignment: CDR1 MNHNS and CDR2 SASEGT. V trimming: 7 bases; J trimming: 5 bases; junction bases outside the gene matches: 8. CDR3 sequence: CASMGGARDNEQFF. Written as DNA, the CDR3 is TGTGCCAGCATGGGAGGGGCTCGGGACAATGAGCAGTTCTTC.

This clonotype was seen just once. The chain couples TRBV28 to TRBJ1-1, with TRBD1 as a possible D gene (5 bases). Germline V gene data show CDR1 as MDHEN and CDR2 as SYDVKM. Trimming took off 6 bases at V and 11 bases at J, with 22 bases between the two ends. The CDR3 is 14 residues long. The CDR3 nucleotides read TGTGCCAGCAGCGCCCCGGGGCAAACCCTCCGGGCTTTCTTT. It specifies CASSAPGQTLRAFF.

The chain employs TRBV4-2 and TRBJ2-7; D perhaps matches TRBD1 (5 bases). With 4 bases removed from V and 2 bases from J, the gap between germline ends came to 12 bases. This CDR3 comprises 14 residues. Germline CDR1 reads LGHNA; CDR2 reads YNFKEQ. This chain's CDR3 is CASSRQRSTYEQYF. CDR3 bases: TGTGCCAGCAGCCGACAGAGGAGCACCTACGAGCAGTACTTC.

This clonotype has only a few counts. The chain joins TRBV15 to TRBJ2-1, with 7 bases matching TRBD2. The CDR3 extends over 15 amino acids. Germline V gives CDR1 LNHNV, CDR2 YYDKDF (reference sequence). V shed 2 bases, J shed 9 bases, and the junction held 10 bases outside the gene matches. The DNA of the CDR3 is TGTGCCACCAGCAGACCGGGGGAGGGGATAGGTGAGCAGTTCTTC. It is translated as CATSRPGEGIGEQFF.

This clonotype was counted a few times. The genes are TRBV9 and TRBJ2-1; D perhaps matches TRBD1 (6 bases). Trimming cost V 0 bases and J 0 bases, with 10 bases left between them. CDR3 length: 16 amino acids. The germline CDR1 and CDR2 sequences are SGDLS and YYNGEE. CDR3 sequence (DNA): TGTGCCAGCAGCGTAGGTATAGGGGGCTCCTACAATGAGCAGTTCTTC. Translated, it gives CASSVGIGGSYNEQFF.

V is TRBV6-1 and J is TRBJ2-1; D possibly corresponds to TRBD2 (5 bases). Germline V CDR1 and CDR2: MNHNS, SASEGT. The length of the CDR3 is 16 residues. The V gene lost 0 bases and the J gene lost 4 bases, with 13 bases spanning the gap. CDR3 loop: CASSEAARRGYNEQFF. DNA for the CDR3: TGTGCCAGCAGTGAAGCAGCCCGTCGAGGGTACAATGAGCAGTTCTTC.

This clonotype has just a few counts. The chain joins TRBV9 to TRBJ2-5, with 7 bases that match TRBD2. This CDR3 region has 14 residues. J was trimmed by 4 bases and V by 2 bases; bases with no gene match: 5. Per the germline V gene, CDR1 is SGDLS and CDR2 is YYNGEE. CDR3: CASSVSGRGETQYF. The CDR3 region has the DNA TGTGCCAGCAGCGTTTCAGGGAGGGGAGAGACCCAGTACTTC.

This clonotype has a handful of counts. This rearrangement joins TRBV7-8 to TRBJ2-3; 7 bases are a match to TRBD2. The trim removed 5 bases at V and 2 bases at J, leaving 10 bases unmatched. The germline V gene encodes CDR1 SGHVS and CDR2 FQNEAQ. The CDR3 contains 16 residues. CDR3 protein: CASSNRLAENTDTQYF. In nucleotides, the CDR3 is TGTGCCAGCAGCAACCGGCTAGCGGAAAACACAGATACGCAGTATTTT.

This clonotype came up many times. V gene TRBV10-3 combines with J gene TRBJ2-5; 9 bases match TRBD1. CDR3 length: 14 residues. Trimming cost V 6 bases and J 5 bases; bases outside gene matches: 7. Germline V lookup: CDR1 ENHRY, CDR2 SYGVKD. CDR3 nucleotide sequence: TGTGCCATCAGCCCCGGGACAGGGTATGAGACCCAGTACTTC. Its protein product is CAISPGTGYETQYF.

The chain carries TRBV10-3 and TRBJ1-2; D ambiguous. Germline CDR1 and CDR2: ENHRY and SYGVKD. This CDR3 contains 11 residues. CDR3 amino acids: CAIGYSDGYTF. The DNA for the CDR3 is TGTGCGATCGGGTATTCTGATGGCTACACCTTC.

This clonotype was detected ten times or more. The rearrangement uses TRBV5-1 and TRBJ2-7, with D perhaps given as TRBD1 or TRBD2 (5 bases each). CDR3 length equals 15 residues. Germline values: CDR1 SGHRS, CDR2 YFSETQ. V was cut by 0 bases and J by 6 bases, with 16 bases left in between. CDR3 sequence: CASSLGGPLGVEQYF. CDR3 in DNA: TGCGCCAGCAGCTTGGGGGGACCGCTGGGTGTCGAGCAGTACTTC.

The CDR3 reads CASSVGPSFSYEQYF. The CDR3 DNA follows: TGTGCCAGCAGCGTAGGCCCCAGCTTCTCCTACGAGCAGTACTTC. The chain joins TRBV9 to TRBJ2-7; no firm D call. Trimming took 0 bases from V and 0 from J, leaving 10 bases between them. The length of the CDR3 is 15 residues. CDR1 SGDLS and CDR2 YYNGEE come from the germline V gene.

The rearrangement links TRBV4-2 to TRBJ1-2; D is ambiguous. CDR1 and CDR2 from the germline V gene are LGHNA and YNFKEQ. V lost 2 bases and J 6 bases, leaving 10 bases between the germline ends. This CDR3 has 13 amino acids. For the CDR3, the DNA is TGTGCCAGCAGCCAACCTCAAGGGAATGGCTACACCTTC. This encodes CASSQPQGNGYTF.

The chain recombines TRBV4-1 with TRBJ1-2, with TRBD1 matching over 9 bases. V lost 7 bases, J lost 5 bases, and 8 bases stayed unmatched. Germline V CDR1 and CDR2: MGHRA, YSYEKL. This CDR3 region has 14 residues. The CDR3 here is CASNTPGQGYGYTF. The DNA of the CDR3 is TGCGCCAGCAACACACCGGGACAGGGTTATGGCTACACCTTC.

The V call is TRBV6-2 or TRBV6-3, the J call TRBJ2-3; 12 nucleotides align to TRBD2. Unmatched junction bases numbered 12, after V lost 6 bases and J lost 2 bases. The CDR3 loop spans 18 amino acids. CDR1 is MNHEY, CDR2 SVGEGT, per germline. CDR3 in DNA: TGTGCCAGCAGATCCAACTTAGGACTAGCGGGATACACAGATACGCAGTATTTT. It is translated as CASRSNLGLAGYTDTQYF.

J is TRBJ2-7 and V is TRBV7-9, with TRBD1 matching over 8 bases. Germline CDR1 and CDR2: SEHNR and FQNEAQ (reference sequence). V shed 5 bases, J shed 0 bases, and the junction held 9 bases outside the gene matches. The CDR3 is 16 residues long. CDR3 DNA sequence: TGTGCCAGCAGCAATATTACAGGGGGTGTCTCCTACGAGCAGTACTTC. Protein product: CASSNITGGVSYEQYF. The variable domain in full, with the rest retrieved from reference TRBV7-9 and TRBJ2-7, is DTGVSQNPRHKITKRGQNVTFRCDPISEHNRLYWYRQTLGQGPEFLTYFQNEAQLEKSRLLSDRFSAERPKGSFSTLEIQRTEQGDSAMYLCASSNITGGVSYEQYFGPGTRLTVT.

This clonotype was counted only a few times. The chain is built from TRBV5-1 and TRBJ1-1; possibly TRBD1 for D (5 bases). Germline CDR1 and CDR2: SGHRS and YFSETQ. With 3 bases removed from V and 5 bases from J, the gap between germline ends came to 11 bases. The CDR3 is 13 residues long. This CDR3 is CASSWLGQTEAFF. The CDR3 DNA is TGCGCCAGCAGCTGGCTAGGACAAACTGAAGCTTTCTTT.

This clonotype has a handful of counts. V usage is TRBV15 and J usage is TRBJ1-5; D is unclear. The CDR3 consists of 15 residues. V was shortened by 0 bases and J by 6 bases, with 12 bases between the two germline ends. Germline loops: CDR1 LNHNV, CDR2 YYDKDF (reference sequence). Written as DNA, the CDR3 is TGTGCCACCAGCAGAGATTACACGGCGACTCAGCCCCAGCATTTT. It codes for CATSRDYTATQPQHF.

The chain couples TRBV7-2 to TRBJ1-5; 7 bases line up with TRBD1. J was trimmed by 5 bases and V by 5 bases; bases with no gene match: 9. The CDR3 runs 15 residues. Per germline, CDR1 SGHTA and CDR2 FQGNSA. CDR3 protein: CASSLRGGSDQPQHF. The CDR3 nucleotides read TGTGCCAGCAGCCTCCGAGGGGGCTCGGATCAGCCCCAGCATTTT.

The chain links TRBV28 to TRBJ2-7; either TRBD1 or TRBD2 may fit D (5 bases each). CDR3 length: 14 residues. Germline V gene lookup returns CDR1 MDHEN and CDR2 SYDVKM. With 1 base removed from V and 3 bases from J, the gap between germline ends came to 10 bases. CDR3 nucleotides: TGTGCCAGCAGTTTATACGGGACCTACTACGAGCAGTACTTC. This encodes CASSLYGTYYEQYF.